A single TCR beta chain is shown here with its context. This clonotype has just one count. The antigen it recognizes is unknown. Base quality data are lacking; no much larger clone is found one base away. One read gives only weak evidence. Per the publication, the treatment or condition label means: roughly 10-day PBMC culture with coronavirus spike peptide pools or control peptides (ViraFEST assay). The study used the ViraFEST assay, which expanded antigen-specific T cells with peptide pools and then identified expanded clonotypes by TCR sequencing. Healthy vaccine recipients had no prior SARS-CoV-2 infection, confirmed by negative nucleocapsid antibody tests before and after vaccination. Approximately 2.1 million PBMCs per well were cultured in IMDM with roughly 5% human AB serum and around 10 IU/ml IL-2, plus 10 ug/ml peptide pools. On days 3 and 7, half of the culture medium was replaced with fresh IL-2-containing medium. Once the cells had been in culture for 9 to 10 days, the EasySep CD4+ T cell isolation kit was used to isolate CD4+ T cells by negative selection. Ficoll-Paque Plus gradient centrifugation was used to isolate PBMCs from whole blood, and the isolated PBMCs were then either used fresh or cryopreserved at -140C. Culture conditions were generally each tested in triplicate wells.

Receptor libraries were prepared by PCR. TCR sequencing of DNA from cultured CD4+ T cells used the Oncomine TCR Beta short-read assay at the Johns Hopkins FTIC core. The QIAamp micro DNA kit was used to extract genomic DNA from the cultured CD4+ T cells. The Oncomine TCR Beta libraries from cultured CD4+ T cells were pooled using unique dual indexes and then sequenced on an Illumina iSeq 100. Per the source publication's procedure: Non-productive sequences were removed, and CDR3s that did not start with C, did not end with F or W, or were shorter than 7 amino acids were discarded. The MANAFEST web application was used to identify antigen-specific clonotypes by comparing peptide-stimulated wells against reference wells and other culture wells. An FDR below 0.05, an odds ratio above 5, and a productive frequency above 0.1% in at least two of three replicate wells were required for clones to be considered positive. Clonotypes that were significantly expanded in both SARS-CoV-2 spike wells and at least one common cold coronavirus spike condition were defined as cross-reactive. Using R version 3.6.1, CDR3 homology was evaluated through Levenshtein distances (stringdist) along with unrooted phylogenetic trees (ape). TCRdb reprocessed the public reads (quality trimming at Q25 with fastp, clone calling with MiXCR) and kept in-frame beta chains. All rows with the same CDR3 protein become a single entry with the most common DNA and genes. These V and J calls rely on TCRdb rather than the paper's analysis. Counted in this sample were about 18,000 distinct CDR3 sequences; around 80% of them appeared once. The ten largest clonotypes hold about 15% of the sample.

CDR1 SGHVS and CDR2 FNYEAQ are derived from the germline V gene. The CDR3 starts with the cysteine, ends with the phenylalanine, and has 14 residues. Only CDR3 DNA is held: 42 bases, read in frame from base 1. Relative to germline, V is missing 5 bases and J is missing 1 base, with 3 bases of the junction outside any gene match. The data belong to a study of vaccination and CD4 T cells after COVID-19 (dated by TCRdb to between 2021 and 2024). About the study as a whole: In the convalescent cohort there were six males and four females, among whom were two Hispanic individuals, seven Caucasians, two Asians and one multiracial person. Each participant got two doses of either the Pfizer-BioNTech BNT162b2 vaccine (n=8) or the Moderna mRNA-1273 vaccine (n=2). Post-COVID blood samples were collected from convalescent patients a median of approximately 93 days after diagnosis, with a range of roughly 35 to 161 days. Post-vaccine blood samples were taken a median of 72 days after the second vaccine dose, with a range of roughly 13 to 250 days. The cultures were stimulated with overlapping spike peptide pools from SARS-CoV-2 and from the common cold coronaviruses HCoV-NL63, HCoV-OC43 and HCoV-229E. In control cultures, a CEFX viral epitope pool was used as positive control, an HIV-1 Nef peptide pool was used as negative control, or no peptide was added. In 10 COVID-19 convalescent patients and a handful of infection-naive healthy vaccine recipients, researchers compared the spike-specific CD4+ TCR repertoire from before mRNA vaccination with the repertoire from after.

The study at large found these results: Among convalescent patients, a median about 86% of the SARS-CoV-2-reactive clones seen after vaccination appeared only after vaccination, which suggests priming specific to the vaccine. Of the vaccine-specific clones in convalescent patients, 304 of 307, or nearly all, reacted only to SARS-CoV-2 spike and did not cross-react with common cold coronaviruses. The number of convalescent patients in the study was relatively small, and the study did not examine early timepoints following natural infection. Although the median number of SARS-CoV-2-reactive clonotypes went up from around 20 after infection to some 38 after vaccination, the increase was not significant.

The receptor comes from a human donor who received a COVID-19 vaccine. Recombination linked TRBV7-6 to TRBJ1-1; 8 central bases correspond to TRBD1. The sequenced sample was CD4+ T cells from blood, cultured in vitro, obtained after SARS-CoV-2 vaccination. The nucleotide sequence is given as TGTGCCAGCAGCATAACAGGGGGGAACACTGAAGCTTTCTTT. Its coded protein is CASSITGGNTEAFF.